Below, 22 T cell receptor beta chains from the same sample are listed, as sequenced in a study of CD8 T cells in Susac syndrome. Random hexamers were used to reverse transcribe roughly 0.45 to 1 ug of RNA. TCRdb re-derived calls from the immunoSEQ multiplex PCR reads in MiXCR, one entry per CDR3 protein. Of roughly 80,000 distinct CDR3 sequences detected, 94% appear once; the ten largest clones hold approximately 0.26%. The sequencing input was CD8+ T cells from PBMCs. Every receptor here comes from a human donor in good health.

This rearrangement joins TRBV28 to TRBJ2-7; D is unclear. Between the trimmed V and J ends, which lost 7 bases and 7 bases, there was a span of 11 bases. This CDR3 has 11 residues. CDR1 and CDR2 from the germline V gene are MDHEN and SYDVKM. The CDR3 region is CASTRPEEQYV. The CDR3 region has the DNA TGTGCCAGCACTCGCCCGGAGGAGCAGTACGTC.

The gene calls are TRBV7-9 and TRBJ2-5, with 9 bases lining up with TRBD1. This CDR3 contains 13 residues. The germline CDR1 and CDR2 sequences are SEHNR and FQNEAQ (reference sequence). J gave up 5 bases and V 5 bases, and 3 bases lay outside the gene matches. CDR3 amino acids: CASSGQGRETQYF. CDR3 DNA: TGTGCCAGCAGCGGACAGGGGAGGGAGACCCAGTACTTC.

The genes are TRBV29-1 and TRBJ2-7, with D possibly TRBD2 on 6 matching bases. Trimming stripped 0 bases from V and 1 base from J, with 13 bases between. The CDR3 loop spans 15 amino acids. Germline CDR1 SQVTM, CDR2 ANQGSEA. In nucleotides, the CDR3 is TGCAGCGTTGAAGATAGTCGGGGGACTTCCTACGAGCAGTACTTC. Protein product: CSVEDSRGTSYEQYF.

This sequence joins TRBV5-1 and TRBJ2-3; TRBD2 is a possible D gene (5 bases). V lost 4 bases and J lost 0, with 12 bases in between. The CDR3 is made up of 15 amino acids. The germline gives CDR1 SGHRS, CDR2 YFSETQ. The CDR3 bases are TGCGCCAGCAGCACGAGGGAGCGCAGCACAGATACGCAGTATTTT. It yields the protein CASSTRERSTDTQYF. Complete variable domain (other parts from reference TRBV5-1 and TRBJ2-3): KAGVTQTPRYLIKTRGQQVTLSCSPISGHRSVSWYQQTPGQGLQFLFEYFSETQRNKGNFPGRFSGRQFSNSRSEMNVSTLELGDSALYLCASSTRERSTDTQYFGPGTRLTVL.

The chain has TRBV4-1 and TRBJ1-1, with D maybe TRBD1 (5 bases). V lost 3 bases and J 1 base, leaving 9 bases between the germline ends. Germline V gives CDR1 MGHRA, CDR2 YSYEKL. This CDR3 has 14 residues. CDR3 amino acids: CASSQGRTNTEAFF. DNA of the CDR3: TGCGCCAGCAGCCAGGGACGGACGAACACTGAAGCTTTCTTT.

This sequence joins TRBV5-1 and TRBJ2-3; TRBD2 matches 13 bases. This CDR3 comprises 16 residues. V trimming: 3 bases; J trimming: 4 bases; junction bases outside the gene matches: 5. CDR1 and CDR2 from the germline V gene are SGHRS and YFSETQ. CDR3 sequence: CASSSGLAGFADTQYF. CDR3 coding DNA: TGCGCCAGCAGCTCGGGACTAGCGGGGTTCGCAGATACGCAGTATTTT.

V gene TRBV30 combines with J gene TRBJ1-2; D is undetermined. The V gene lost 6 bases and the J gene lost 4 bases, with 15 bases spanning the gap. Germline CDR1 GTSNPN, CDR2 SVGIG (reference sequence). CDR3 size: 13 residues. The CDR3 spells CACPPEGFYGYTF. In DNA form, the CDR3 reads TGTGCCTGCCCCCCCGAAGGGTTCTATGGCTACACCTTC.

The chain's CDR3 is CASSLLGGESNYEQYF. The CDR3 bases are TGCGCCAGCAGCTTGTTAGGAGGGGAGTCGAACTACGAGCAGTACTTC. The V call is TRBV5-1, the J call TRBJ2-7; weak D call: TRBD2 (6 bases). This CDR3 is built from 16 residues. V gave up 1 base and J gave up 3 bases, with 17 bases separating them. CDR1 and CDR2 from the germline V gene are SGHRS and YFSETQ.

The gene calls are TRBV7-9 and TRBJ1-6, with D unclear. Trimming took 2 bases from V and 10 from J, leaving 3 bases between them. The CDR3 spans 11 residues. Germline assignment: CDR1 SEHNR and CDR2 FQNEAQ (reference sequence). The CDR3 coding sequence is TGTGCCAGCAGCTTACTCTCACCCCTCCACTTT. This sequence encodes CASSLLSPLHF.

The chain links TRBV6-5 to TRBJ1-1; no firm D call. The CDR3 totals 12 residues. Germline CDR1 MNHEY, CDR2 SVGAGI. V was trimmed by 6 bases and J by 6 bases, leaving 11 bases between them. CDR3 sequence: CASRYGGSEAFF. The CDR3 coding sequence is TGTGCCAGCAGGTACGGCGGATCTGAAGCTTTCTTT.

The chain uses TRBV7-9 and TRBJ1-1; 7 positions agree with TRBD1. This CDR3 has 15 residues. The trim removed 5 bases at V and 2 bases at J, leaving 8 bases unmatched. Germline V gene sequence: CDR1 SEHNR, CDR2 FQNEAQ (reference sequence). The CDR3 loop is CASSTGQDPNTEAFF. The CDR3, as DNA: TGTGCCAGCAGCACCGGACAGGATCCAAACACTGAAGCTTTCTTT.

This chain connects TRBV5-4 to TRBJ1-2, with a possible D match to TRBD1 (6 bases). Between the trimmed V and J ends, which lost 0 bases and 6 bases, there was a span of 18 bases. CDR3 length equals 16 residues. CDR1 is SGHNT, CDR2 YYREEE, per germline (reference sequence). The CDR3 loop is CASSLVSGGGADGYTF. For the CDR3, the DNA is TGTGCCAGCAGCTTGGTGAGCGGAGGGGGAGCTGATGGCTACACCTTC.

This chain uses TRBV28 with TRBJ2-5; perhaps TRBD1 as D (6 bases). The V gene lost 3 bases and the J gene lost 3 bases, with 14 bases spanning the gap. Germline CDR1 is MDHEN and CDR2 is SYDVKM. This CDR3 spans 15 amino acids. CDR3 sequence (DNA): TGTGCCAGCAGTTTTGAGCGGACAGCGAAAGAGACCCAGTACTTC. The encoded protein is CASSFERTAKETQYF.

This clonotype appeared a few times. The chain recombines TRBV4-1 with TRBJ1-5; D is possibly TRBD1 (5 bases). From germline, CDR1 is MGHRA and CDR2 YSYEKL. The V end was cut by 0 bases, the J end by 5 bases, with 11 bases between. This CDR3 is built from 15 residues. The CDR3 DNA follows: TGCGCCAGCAGCCAAGATGGGGCAGATTATCAGCCCCAGCATTTT. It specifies CASSQDGADYQPQHF.

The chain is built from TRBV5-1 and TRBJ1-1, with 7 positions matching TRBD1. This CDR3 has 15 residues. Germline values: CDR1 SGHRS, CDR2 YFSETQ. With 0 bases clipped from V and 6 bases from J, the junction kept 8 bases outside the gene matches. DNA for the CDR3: TGCGCCAGCAGCTTGGATGTCCAGGGGGTCGCTGAAGCTTTCTTT. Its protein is CASSLDVQGVAEAFF.

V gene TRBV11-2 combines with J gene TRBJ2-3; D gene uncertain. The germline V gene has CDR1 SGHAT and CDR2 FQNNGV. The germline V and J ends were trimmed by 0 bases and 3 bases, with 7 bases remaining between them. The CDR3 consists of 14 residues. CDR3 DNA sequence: TGTGCCAGCAGCTTAGAGGTGGTTACAGATACGCAGTATTTT. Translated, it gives CASSLEVVTDTQYF.

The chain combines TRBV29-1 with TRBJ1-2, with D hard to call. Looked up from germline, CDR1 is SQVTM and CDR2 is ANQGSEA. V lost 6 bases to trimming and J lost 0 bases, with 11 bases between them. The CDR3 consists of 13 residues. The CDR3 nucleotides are TGCAGCGTGTGGGGTGGTTCTAACTATGGCTACACCTTC. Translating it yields CSVWGGSNYGYTF.

The CDR3 DNA reads TGCGCCAGCAGCCAAGGACCGGGACAAGAAGCTTTCTTT. As protein: CASSQGPGQEAFF. J is TRBJ1-1 and V is TRBV4-1; weak D call: TRBD1 (6 bases). Trimming removed 1 base at V and 8 bases at J, with 11 bases between. This CDR3 has 13 residues. The germline CDR1 and CDR2 sequences are MGHRA and YSYEKL.

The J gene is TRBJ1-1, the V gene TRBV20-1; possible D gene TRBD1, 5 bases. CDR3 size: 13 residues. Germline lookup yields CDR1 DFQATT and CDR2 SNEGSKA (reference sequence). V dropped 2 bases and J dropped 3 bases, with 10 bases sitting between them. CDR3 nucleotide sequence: TGCAGTGCTAGACAGGGTGGGGACACTGAAGCTTTCTTT. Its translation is CSARQGGDTEAFF.

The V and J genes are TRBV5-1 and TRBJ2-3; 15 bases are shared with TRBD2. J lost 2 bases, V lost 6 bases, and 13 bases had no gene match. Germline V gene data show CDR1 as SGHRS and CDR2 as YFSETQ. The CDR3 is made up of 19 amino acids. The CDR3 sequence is CASTQWGLAGGQITDTQYF. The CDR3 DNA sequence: TGCGCCAGCACCCAATGGGGACTAGCGGGGGGCCAGATCACAGATACGCAGTATTTT.

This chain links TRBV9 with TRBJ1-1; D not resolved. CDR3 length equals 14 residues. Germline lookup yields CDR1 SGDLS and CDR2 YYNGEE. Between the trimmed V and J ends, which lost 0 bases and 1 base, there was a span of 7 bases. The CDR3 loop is CASSVGAPNTEAFF. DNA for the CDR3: TGTGCCAGCAGCGTAGGGGCCCCGAACACTGAAGCTTTCTTT.

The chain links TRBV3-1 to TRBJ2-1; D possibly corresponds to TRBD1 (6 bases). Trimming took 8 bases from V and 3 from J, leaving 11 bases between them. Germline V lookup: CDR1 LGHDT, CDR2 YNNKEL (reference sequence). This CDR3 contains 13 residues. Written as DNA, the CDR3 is TGTGCCAGCTCGACGGGACACTACAATGAGCAGTTCTTC. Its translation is CASSTGHYNEQFF.